These 15 T cell receptor beta chains share one sample of origin, sequenced in a study of blood T cells in healthy people across ages. Combining a sample-barcoded 5' primer with a J-beta primer mix, a second PCR ran for about 7 to 11 cycles. TCRdb called the 5' RACE reads again in MiXCR, with one record for every CDR3 protein. The sample records 850,000 to 1,000,000 distinct CDR3 sequences, approximately 49% being singletons. The sequenced sample was blood. The receptors originated from a man aged 25 to 40 in good health.

The gene calls are TRBV20-1 and TRBJ2-2; no clear D gene. This CDR3 has 12 amino acids. Trimming removed 1 base at V and 4 bases at J, with 4 bases between. Per the germline V gene, CDR1 is DFQATT and CDR2 is SNEGSKA (reference sequence). The CDR3 sequence: CSARVTTGELFF. The CDR3 region has the DNA TGCAGTGCTAGAGTGACCACCGGGGAGCTGTTTTTT.

The rearrangement uses TRBV14 and TRBJ2-1; D uncertain. The CDR3 runs 13 residues. In germline, CDR1 is SGHDN, CDR2 FVKESK. The ends were cut back, 2 bases at V and 8 bases at J, with 10 bases in the middle. The CDR3 bases are TGTGCCAGCAGCCAATATGTGGTAGATGAGCAGTTCTTC. This encodes CASSQYVVDEQFF. The full variable domain, its missing parts supplied by reference TRBV14 and TRBJ2-1, is EAGVTQFPSHSVIEKGQTVTLRCDPISGHDNLYWYRRVMGKEIKFLLHFVKESKQDESGMPNNRFLAERTGGTYSTLKVQPAELEDSGVYFCASSQYVVDEQFFGPGTRLTVL.

The sample holds one count of this clonotype. The chain couples TRBV4-1 to TRBJ2-5; tentatively, D is TRBD2 (7 bases). The DNA end is a closer match to TRBJ2-7, so the J assignment may be wrong. The CDR3 runs to 18 residues. Germline V gene data show CDR1 as MGHRA and CDR2 as YSYEKL. CDR3 sequence: CASSQGPPEGGFKNEQYF. Written as DNA, the CDR3 is TGCGCCAGCAGCCAAGGGCCCCCCGAGGGGGGGTTTAAGAACGAGCAGTACTTC.

J is TRBJ2-5 and V is TRBV20-1, with TRBD1 identical over 8 bases. V gave up 5 bases and J gave up 6 bases; unmatched junction bases: 8. Germline V gene sequence: CDR1 DFQATT, CDR2 SNEGSKA (reference sequence). This CDR3 region has 13 residues. The CDR3 DNA sequence: TGCAGTGCTCTGACAGGGGATCAGAAGACCCAGTACTTC. Protein sequence: CSALTGDQKTQYF.

The chain combines TRBV3-1 with TRBJ2-3; D is unresolved. Germline assignment: CDR1 LGHDT and CDR2 YNNKEL (reference sequence). The germline V and J ends were trimmed by 7 bases and 3 bases, with 14 bases remaining between them. CDR3 length: 14 residues. The CDR3 nucleotides read TGTGCCAGCACCCGAGGCCCCGGAACAGATACGCAGTATTTT. This encodes CASTRGPGTDTQYF.

In this sample, this clonotype turned up a few times. The chain uses TRBV7-9 and TRBJ2-7; possible D gene TRBD1, 5 bases. Trimming pared 5 bases from V and 2 bases from J, leaving 13 bases between. The germline V gene encodes CDR1 SEHNR and CDR2 FQNEAQ (reference sequence). CDR3 length: 14 amino acids. The CDR3 protein is CASSDSTAAYEQYF. Written as DNA, the CDR3 is TGTGCCAGCAGCGATTCGACAGCAGCCTACGAGCAGTACTTC.

Details on this clonotype: Given a much more abundant clone one base away, this may be a read error. The CDR3 nucleotides are TGTGCCATCAGTGACGGGACAGGGACCCAGCCCCAGCATTTT. It specifies CAISDGTGTQPQHF. The rearrangement links TRBV24-1 to TRBJ1-5; 9 nucleotides line up with TRBD1. Per the germline V gene, CDR1 is KGHDR and CDR2 is SFDVKD. The CDR3 has 14 residues.

The chain's CDR3 is CASSLTAGTGVLLYEQYF. CDR3 DNA: TGTGCCAGCAGCTTGACTGCCGGGACAGGGGTGTTATTGTACGAGCAGTACTTC. V gene TRBV7-8 combines with J gene TRBJ2-7; 10 bases align to TRBD1. The CDR3 spans 18 residues. From germline, CDR1 is SGHVS and CDR2 FQNEAQ. The V segment lost 3 bases and the J segment 4 bases; nucleotides outside the gene matches: 15. Together with reference TRBV7-8 and TRBJ2-7, the CDR3 gives the full variable domain: GAGVSQSPRYKVAKRGQDVALRCDPISGHVSLFWYQQALGQGPEFLTYFQNEAQLDKSGLPSDRFFAERPEGSVSTLKIQRTQQEDSAVYLCASSLTAGTGVLLYEQYFGPGTRLTVT.

The V call is TRBV6-1, the J call TRBJ2-7; 12 bases are shared with TRBD2. There are 18 residues in the CDR3. Germline CDR1 MNHNS, CDR2 SASEGT. Trimming cost V 2 bases and J 5 bases; bases outside gene matches: 13. The CDR3 sequence is CASSELRSGTSGLDEQYF. CDR3 nucleotide sequence: TGTGCCAGCAGTGAACTTAGGTCGGGGACTAGCGGGCTTGACGAGCAGTACTTC.

V and J are TRBV7-2 and TRBJ2-1, with D tentatively TRBD1 (6 bases). V dropped 10 bases and J dropped 5 bases, with 18 bases sitting between them. CDR1 is SGHTA, CDR2 FQGNSA, per germline. The CDR3 consists of 14 residues. CDR3 DNA: TGTGCCACCAGGGGATTAGGTTTACACAATGAGCAGTTCTTC. Protein product: CATRGLGLHNEQFF.

V usage is TRBV7-8 and J usage is TRBJ1-2; D not resolved. With 0 bases removed from V and 8 bases from J, the gap between germline ends came to 10 bases. Per germline, CDR1 SGHVS and CDR2 FQNEAQ. CDR3 length equals 13 residues. Here the CDR3 reads CASSLAQWLGYTF. CDR3 bases: TGTGCCAGCAGCTTAGCGCAGTGGCTCGGCTACACCTTC.

In this sample, this clonotype turned up a few times. The chain is built from TRBV7-9 and TRBJ2-3; D may correspond to TRBD1 or TRBD2 (6 bases each). Germline V gives CDR1 SEHNR, CDR2 FQNEAQ (reference sequence). CDR3 length equals 16 residues. V dropped 5 bases and J dropped 2 bases, with 17 bases sitting between them. CDR3 in DNA: TGTGCCAGCAGCCCTATGTTACGGGGGCCCACAGATACGCAGTATTTT. Translation: CASSPMLRGPTDTQYF.

This chain connects TRBV6-2 or TRBV6-3 to TRBJ2-7; either TRBD1 or TRBD2 may fit D (5 bases each). The germline gives CDR1 MNHEY, CDR2 SVGEGT. The CDR3 is 14 amino acids. V lost 7 bases and J 3 bases, leaving 16 bases between the germline ends. The CDR3 region is CASTSSGPHYEQYF. For the CDR3, the DNA is TGTGCCAGCACCTCTTCGGGGCCACACTACGAGCAGTACTTC.

This chain links TRBV12-3 or TRBV12-4 with TRBJ2-3; 8 bases align to TRBD1. This CDR3 spans 17 amino acids. Trimming cost V 4 bases and J 3 bases; bases outside gene matches: 12. CDR3 sequence (DNA): TGTGCCAGCAGTTACCGGACAGGGTGGGGATATACAGATACGCAGTATTTT. The encoded protein is CASSYRTGWGYTDTQYF.

The chain is built from TRBV29-1 and TRBJ2-2; TRBD1 might be the D (6 bases). Trimming took off 2 bases at V and 4 bases at J, with 11 bases between the two ends. The CDR3 runs to 14 residues. Germline CDR1 and CDR2: SQVTM and ANQGSEA. The CDR3 nucleotides read TGCAGCGTTGAACCAGGGGACGTCACCGGGGAGCTGTTTTTT. Protein sequence: CSVEPGDVTGELFF.